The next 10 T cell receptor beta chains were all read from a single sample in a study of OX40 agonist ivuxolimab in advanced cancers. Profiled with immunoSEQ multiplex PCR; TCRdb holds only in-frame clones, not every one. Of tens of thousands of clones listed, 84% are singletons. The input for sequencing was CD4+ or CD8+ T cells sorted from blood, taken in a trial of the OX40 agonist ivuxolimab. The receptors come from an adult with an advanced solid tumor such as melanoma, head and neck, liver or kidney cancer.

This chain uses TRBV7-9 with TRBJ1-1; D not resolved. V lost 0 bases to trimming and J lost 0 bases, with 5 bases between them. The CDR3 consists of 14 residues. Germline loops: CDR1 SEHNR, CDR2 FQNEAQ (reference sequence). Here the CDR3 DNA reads TGTGCCAGCAGCTTAGCCGGATTGAACACTGAAGCTTTCTTT. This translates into CASSLAGLNTEAFF.

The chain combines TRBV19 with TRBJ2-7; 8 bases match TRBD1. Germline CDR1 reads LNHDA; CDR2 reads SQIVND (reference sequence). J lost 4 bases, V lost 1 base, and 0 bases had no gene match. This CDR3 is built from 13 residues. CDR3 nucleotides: TGTGCCAGTAGTATAGGACAGGGGTACGAGCAGTACTTC. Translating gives CASSIGQGYEQYF.

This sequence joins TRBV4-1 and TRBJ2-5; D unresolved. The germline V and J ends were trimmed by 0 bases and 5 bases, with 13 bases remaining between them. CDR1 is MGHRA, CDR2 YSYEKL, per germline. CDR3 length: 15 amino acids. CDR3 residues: CASSQDVVAQETQYF. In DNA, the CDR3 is TGCGCCAGCAGCCAAGATGTAGTAGCTCAGGAGACCCAGTACTTC.

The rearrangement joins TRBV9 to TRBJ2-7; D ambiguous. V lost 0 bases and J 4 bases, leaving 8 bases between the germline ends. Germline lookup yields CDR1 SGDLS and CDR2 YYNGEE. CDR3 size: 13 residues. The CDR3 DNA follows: TGTGCCAGCAGCGTAGCGCCGGTTTACGAGCAGTACTTC. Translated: CASSVAPVYEQYF. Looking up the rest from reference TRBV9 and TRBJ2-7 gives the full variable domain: DSGVTQTPKHLITATGQRVTLRCSPRSGDLSVYWYQQSLDQGLQFLIQYYNGEERAKGNILERFSAQQFPDLHSELNLSSLELGDSALYFCASSVAPVYEQYFGPGTRLTVT.

This chain's CDR3 is CASSPRVAGLQETQYF. CDR3 nucleotide sequence: TGTGCCAGCAGCCCCCGAGTAGCGGGTTTACAAGAGACCCAGTACTTC. The gene calls are TRBV9 and TRBJ2-5; 7 bases fit TRBD2. CDR1 SGDLS and CDR2 YYNGEE come from the germline V gene. After removal of 4 bases from V and 2 bases from J, the junction contained 11 bases not matched to a gene. The CDR3 is 16 amino acids.

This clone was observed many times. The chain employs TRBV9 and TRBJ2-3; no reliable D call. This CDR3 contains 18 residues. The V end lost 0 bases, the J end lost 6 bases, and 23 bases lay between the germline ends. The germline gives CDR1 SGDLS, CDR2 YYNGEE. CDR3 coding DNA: TGTGCCAGCAGCGTAGATATTTCCGCGACACGCCATGGGGATACGCAGTATTTT. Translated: CASSVDISATRHGDTQYF.

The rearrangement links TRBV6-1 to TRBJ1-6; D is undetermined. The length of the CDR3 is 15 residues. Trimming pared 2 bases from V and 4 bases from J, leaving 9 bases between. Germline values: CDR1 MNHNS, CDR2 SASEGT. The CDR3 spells CASSESNGYNSPLHF. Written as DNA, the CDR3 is TGTGCCAGCAGTGAATCGAACGGGTATAATTCACCCCTCCACTTT.

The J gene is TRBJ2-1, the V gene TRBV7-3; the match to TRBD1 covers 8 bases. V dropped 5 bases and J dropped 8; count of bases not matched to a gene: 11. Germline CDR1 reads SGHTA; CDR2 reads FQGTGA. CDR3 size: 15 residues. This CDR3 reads CASSPRDRRLDEQFF. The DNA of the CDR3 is TGTGCCAGCAGCCCACGGGACAGGAGGTTAGATGAGCAGTTCTTC. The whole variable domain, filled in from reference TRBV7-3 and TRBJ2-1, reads GAGVSQTPSNKVTEKGKYVELRCDPISGHTALYWYRQSLGQGPEFLIYFQGTGAADDSGLPNDRFFAVRPEGSVSTLKIQRTERGDSAVYLCASSPRDRRLDEQFFGPGTRLTVL.

CDR3 region: CASSYFSGGYEQYF. The CDR3, as DNA: TGTGCCAGCAGTTACTTCTCAGGGGGATACGAGCAGTACTTC. The rearrangement uses TRBV6-5 and TRBJ2-7; 7 bases are shared with TRBD1. The CDR3 totals 14 residues. V shed 1 base, J shed 4 bases, and the junction held 4 bases outside the gene matches. Germline V gene data show CDR1 as MNHEY and CDR2 as SVGAGI.

In nucleotides, the CDR3 is TGCGCCAGCAGCGGTAACAGGGGTCTGGACACCGGGGAGCTGTTTTTT. Encoded protein: CASSGNRGLDTGELFF. The chain is built from TRBV5-1 and TRBJ2-2; the match to TRBD1 covers 7 bases. The CDR3 runs to 16 residues. Germline CDR1 reads SGHRS; CDR2 reads YFSETQ. V dropped 4 bases and J dropped 3; count of bases not matched to a gene: 9.